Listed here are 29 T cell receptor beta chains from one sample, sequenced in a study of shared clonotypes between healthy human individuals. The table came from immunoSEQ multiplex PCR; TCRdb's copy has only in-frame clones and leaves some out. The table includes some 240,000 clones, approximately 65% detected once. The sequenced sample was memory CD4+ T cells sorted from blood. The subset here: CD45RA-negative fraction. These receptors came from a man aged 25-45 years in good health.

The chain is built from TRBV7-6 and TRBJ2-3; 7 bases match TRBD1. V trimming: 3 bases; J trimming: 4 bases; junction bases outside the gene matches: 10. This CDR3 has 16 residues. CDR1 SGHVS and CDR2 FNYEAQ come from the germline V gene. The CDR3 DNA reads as TGTGCCAGCAGCTTCCAATCAGCCGGGACAGCAGATACGCAGTATTTT. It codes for CASSFQSAGTADTQYF.

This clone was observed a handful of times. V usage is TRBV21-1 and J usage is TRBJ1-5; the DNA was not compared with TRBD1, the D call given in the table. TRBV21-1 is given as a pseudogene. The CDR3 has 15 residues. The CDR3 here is CASSVRQYSNQPQHF. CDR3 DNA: TGTGCCAGCAGCGTCCGACAGTATAGCAATCAGCCCCAGCATTTT.

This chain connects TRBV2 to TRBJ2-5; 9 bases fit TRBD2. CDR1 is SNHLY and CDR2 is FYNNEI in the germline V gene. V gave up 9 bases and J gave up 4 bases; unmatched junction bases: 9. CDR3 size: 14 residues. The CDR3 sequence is CASIFAGGRETQYF. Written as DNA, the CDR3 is TGTGCCAGTATCTTCGCGGGGGGGAGAGAGACCCAGTACTTC. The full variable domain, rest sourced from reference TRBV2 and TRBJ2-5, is EPEVTQTPSHQVTQMGQEVILRCVPISNHLYFYWYRQILGQKVEFLVSFYNNEISEKSEIFDDQFSVERPDGSNFTLKIRSTKLEDSAMYFCASIFAGGRETQYFGPGTRLLVL.

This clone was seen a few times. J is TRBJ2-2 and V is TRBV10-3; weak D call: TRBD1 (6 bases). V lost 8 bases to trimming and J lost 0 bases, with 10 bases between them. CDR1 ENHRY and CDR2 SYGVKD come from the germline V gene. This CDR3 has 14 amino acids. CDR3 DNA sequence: TGTGCCATCGCGACAGGACCGAACACCGGGGAGCTGTTTTTT. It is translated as CAIATGPNTGELFF.

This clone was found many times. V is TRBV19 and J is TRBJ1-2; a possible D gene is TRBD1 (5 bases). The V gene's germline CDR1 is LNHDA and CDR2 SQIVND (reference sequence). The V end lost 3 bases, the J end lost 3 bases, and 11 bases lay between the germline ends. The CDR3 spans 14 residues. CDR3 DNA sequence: TGTGCCAGTAGTATCGGGGGACTCGACTATGGCTACACCTTC. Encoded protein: CASSIGGLDYGYTF.

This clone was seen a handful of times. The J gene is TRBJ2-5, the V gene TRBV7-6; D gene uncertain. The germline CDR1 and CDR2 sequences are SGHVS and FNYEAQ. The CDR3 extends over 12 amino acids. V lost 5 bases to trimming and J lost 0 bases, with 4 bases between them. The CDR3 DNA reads TGTGCCAGCAGCCACAACCAAGAGACCCAGTACTTC. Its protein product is CASSHNQETQYF.

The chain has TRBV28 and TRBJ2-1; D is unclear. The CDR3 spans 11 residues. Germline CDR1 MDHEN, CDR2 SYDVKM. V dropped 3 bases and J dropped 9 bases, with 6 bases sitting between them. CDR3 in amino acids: CASSFRREQFF. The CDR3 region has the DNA TGTGCCAGCAGTTTCCGGCGTGAGCAGTTCTTC.

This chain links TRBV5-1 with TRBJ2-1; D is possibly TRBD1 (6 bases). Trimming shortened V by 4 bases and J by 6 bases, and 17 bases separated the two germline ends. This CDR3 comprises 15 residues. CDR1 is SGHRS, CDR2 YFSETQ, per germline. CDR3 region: CASSPGQTSTNEQFF. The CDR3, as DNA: TGCGCCAGCAGCCCCGGACAGACTTCTACCAATGAGCAGTTCTTC.

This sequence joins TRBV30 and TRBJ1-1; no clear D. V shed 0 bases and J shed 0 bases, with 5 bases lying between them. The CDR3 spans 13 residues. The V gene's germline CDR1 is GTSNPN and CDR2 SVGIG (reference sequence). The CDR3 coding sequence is TGTGCCTGGAGTGTAGTTATGAACACTGAAGCTTTCTTT. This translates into CAWSVVMNTEAFF.

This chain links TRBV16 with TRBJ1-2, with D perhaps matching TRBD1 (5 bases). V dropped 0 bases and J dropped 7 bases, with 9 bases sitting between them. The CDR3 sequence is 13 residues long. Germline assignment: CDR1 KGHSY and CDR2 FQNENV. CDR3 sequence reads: CASSQSSRVGYTF. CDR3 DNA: TGTGCCAGCAGCCAATCTTCCAGGGTTGGCTACACCTTC.

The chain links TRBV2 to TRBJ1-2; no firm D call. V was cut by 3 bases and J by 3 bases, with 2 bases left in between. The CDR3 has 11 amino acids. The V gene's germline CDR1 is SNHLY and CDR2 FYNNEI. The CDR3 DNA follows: TGTGCCAGCAGTGATCACTATGGCTACACCTTC. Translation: CASSDHYGYTF.

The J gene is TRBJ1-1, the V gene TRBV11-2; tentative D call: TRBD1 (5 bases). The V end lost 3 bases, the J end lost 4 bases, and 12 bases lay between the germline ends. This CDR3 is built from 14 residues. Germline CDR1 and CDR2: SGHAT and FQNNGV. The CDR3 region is CASSFGGSVTEAFF. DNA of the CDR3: TGTGCCAGCAGCTTTGGGGGATCGGTCACTGAAGCTTTCTTT.

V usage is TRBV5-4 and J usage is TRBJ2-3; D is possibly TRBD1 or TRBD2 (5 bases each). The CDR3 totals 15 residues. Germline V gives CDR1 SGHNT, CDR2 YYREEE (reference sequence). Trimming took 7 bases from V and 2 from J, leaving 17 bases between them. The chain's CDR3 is CASSLGVGNTDTQYF. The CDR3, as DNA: TGTGCCAGCTCCCTGGGGGTGGGAAACACAGATACGCAGTATTTT.

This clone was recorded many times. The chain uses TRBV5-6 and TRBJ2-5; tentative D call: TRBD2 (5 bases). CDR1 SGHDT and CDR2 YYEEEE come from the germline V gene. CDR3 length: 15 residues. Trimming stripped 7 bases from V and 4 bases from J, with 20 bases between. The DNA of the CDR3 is TGTGCCAGCGAAAGGTCACTAGGTCTTTCAGAGACCCAGTACTTC. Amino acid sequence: CASERSLGLSETQYF.

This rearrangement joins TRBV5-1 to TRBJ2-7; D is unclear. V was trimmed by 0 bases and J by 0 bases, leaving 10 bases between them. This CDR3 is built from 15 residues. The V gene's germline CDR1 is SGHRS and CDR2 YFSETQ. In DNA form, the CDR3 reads TGCGCCAGCAGCTTGGATCCGGCTACCTCCTACGAGCAGTACTTC. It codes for CASSLDPATSYEQYF. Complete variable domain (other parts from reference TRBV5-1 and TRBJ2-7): KAGVTQTPRYLIKTRGQQVTLSCSPISGHRSVSWYQQTPGQGLQFLFEYFSETQRNKGNFPGRFSGRQFSNSRSEMNVSTLELGDSALYLCASSLDPATSYEQYFGPGTRLTVT.

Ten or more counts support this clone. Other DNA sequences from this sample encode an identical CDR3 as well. DNA for the CDR3: TGTGCCAGCAGGGGACTAGCGGGGACCGGGACTACAGATACGCAGTATTTT. This codes for CASRGLAGTGTTDTQYF. The chain couples TRBV2 to TRBJ2-3; TRBD2 aligns across 13 bases. This CDR3 has 17 amino acids. The junction had 9 bases not matched to a gene; V was cut back by 6 bases and J by 3 bases. The germline gives CDR1 SNHLY, CDR2 FYNNEI.

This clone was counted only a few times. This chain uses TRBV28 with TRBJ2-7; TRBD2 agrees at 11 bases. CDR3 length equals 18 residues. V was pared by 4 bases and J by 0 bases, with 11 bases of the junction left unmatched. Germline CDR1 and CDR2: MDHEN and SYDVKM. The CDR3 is CASSSRTGTSGSSYEQYF. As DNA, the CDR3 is TGTGCCAGCAGTTCCCGAACCGGGACTAGCGGCTCCTCCTACGAGCAGTACTTC.

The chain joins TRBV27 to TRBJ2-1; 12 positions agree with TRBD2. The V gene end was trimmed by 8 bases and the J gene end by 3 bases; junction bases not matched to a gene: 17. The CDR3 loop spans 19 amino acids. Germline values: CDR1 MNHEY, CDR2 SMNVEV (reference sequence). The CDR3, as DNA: TGTGCCAGCGGCAACACCATGCCAGGGACTAGCGGGTACTACAATGAGCAGTTCTTC. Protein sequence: CASGNTMPGTSGYYNEQFF.

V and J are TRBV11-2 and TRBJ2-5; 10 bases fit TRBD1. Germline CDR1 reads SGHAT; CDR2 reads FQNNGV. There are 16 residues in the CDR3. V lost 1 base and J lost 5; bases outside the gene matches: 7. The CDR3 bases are TGTGCCAGCAGCTTAGGAGGGACAGGGGCGTGGGAGACCCAGTACTTC. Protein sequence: CASSLGGTGAWETQYF.

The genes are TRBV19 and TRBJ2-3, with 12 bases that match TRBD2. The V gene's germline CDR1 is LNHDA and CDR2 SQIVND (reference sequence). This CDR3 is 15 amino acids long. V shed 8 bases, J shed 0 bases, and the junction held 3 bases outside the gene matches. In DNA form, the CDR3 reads TGTGCCAGTTCTGGACTAGCGGGGAGCACAGATACGCAGTATTTT. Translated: CASSGLAGSTDTQYF.

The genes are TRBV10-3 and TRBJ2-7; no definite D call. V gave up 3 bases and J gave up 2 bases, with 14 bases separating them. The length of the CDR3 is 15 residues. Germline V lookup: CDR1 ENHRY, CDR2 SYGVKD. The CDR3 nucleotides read TGTGCCATCAGTGAAGGCAGTCGGATTACCTACGAGCAGTACTTC. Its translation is CAISEGSRITYEQYF.

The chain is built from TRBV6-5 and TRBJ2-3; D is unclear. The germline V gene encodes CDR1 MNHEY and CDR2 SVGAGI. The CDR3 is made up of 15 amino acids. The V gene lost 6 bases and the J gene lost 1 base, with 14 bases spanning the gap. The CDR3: CASRFLFGGTDTQYF. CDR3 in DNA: TGTGCCAGCAGATTCCTTTTCGGCGGCACAGATACGCAGTATTTT.

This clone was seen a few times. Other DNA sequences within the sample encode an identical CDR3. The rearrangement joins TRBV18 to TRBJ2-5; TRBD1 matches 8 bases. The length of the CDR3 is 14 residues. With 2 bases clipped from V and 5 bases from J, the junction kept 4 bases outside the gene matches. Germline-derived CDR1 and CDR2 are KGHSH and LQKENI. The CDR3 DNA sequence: TGTGCCAGCTCACCAAACAGGGGGAAGGAGACCCAGTACTTC. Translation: CASSPNRGKETQYF.

The DNA for the CDR3 is TGTGCCAGCAGTGAAGCGTTTTTGACATTAGGGGAAAAACTGTTTTTT. This sequence encodes CASSEAFLTLGEKLFF. The chain couples TRBV6-1 to TRBJ1-4, with no clear D. The CDR3 has 16 residues. From germline, CDR1 is MNHNS and CDR2 SASEGT. The V end was cut by 0 bases, the J end by 8 bases, with 16 bases between.

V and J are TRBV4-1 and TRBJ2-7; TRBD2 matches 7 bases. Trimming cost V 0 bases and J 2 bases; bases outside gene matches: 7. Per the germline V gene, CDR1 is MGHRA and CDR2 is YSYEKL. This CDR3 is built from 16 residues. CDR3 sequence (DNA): TGCGCCAGCAGCCAAGATCGGTCGAGCGGGACCTACGAGCAGTACTTC. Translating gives CASSQDRSSGTYEQYF.

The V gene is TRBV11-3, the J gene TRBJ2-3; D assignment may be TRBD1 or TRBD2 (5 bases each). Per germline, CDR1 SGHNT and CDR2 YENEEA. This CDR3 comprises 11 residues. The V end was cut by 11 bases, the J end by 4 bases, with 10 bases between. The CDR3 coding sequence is TGTGCCTCCGGGACGGCAGATACGCAGTATTTT. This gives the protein CASGTADTQYF.

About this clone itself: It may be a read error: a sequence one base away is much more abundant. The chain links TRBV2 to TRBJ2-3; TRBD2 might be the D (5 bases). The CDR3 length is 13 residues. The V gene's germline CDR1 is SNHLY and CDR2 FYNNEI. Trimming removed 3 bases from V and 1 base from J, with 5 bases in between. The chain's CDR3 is CASSDGGTDTQYF. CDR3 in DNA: TGTGCCAGCAGTGACGGGGGCACAGATACGCAGTATTTT.

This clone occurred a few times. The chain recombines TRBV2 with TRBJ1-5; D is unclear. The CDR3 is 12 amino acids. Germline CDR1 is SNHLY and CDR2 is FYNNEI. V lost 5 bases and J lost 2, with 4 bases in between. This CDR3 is CASSRGNQPQHF. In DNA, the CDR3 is TGTGCCAGCAGTCGAGGCAATCAGCCCCAGCATTTT.

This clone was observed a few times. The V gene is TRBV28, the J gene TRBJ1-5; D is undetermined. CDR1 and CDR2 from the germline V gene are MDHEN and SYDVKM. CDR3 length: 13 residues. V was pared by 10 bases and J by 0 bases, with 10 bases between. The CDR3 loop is CATCGLSNQPQHF. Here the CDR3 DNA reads TGTGCCACCTGTGGACTTAGCAATCAGCCCCAGCATTTT.